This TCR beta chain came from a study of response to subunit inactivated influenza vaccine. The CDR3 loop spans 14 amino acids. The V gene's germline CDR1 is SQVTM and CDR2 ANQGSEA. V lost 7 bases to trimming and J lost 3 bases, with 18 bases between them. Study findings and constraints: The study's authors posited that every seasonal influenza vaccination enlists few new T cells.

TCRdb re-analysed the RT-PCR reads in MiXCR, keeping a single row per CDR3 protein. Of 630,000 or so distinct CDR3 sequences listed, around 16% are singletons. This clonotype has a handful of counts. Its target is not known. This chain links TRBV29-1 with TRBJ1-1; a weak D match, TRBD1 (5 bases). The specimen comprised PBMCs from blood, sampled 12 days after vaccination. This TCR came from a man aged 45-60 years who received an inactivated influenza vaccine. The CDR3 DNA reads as TGCAGCGCAACACGGGACGTCTGCCACACTGAAGCTTTCTTT. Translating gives CSATRDVCHTEAFF.